This note documents a single T cell receptor beta chain sequence. No antigen is known for it. Sequenced material consisted of expressed TCRB transcripts (all of the isolated RNA was reverse transcribed). Profiling relied on immunoSEQ multiplex PCR, and the TCRdb table lists in-frame clones only, not all of them. The sample lists roughly 260,000 clones, roughly 11% occurring once. This entry comes from a study of beta chain features in type 1 diabetes. Whole-study results and caveats: Diminished insertions and augmented deletions at VDJ junctions characterized type 1 diabetes patients. The influence of HLA type on TCRB rearrangement stayed undetermined. The naive, central memory and Treg TCRB repertoires showed an apparent similarity that was greater among patients than among healthy donors. Shorter TCRB CDR3s, moderately but significantly so, marked every one of the four CD4+ subsets in Type 1 diabetes patients.

CDR3 length: 15 residues. V was shortened by 8 bases and J by 4 bases, with 19 bases between the two germline ends. CDR1 MGHRA and CDR2 YSYEKL come from the germline V gene. The clonotype originates from a man aged 30-40 years with type 1 diabetes. Sequenced: naive CD4+ T cells from blood. V gene TRBV4-1 combines with J gene TRBJ2-3, with a tentative D call TRBD2 (7 bases). CDR3 DNA: TGCGCCAGCTCTCCCGTGGGGGGGCCGGCAGATACGCAGTATTTT. Amino acids: CASSPVGGPADTQYF.